A selection of T cell receptor beta chains follows, all from one sample in a study of T cell changes during pregnancy in multiple sclerosis. Sequenced by immunoSEQ multiplex PCR; TCRdb stores in-frame clones only, minus some. This table holds 90,000 to 95,000 clones, about 91% found once. This sample comprised peripheral blood, obtained before pregnancy. The receptors were gathered from a female donor with multiple sclerosis, enrolled in a pregnancy study. CDR3s include the opening cysteine and the closing phenylalanine or tryptophan. The order of the fields is D gene, V gene, clone size, J gene, CDR3 length, CDR3 protein, CDR3 DNA. D genes are given only for firm matches. For some rows the clone size is stated as once, few or many, or as a class when expanded; others skip it.

D gene: -
V gene: TRBV4-3
clone size: -
J gene: TRBJ2-2
CDR3 length: 18
CDR3 protein: CASSQERIGGPGTGELFF
CDR3 DNA: TGCGCCAGCAGCCAAGAGAGAATCGGTGGCCCGGGGACCGGGGAGCTGTTTTTT

D gene: TRBD1
V gene: TRBV6-6
clone size: few
J gene: TRBJ1-2
CDR3 length: 16
CDR3 protein: CASTRLAGQVFYGYTF
CDR3 DNA: TGTGCCAGCACGAGGCTCGCGGGACAGGTGTTTTATGGCTACACCTTC

D gene: TRBD2
V gene: TRBV5-1
clone size: -
J gene: TRBJ2-1
CDR3 length: 17
CDR3 protein: CASSFGLAGGGGNEQFF
CDR3 DNA: TGCGCCAGCAGCTTTGGACTAGCTGGGGGGGGAGGGAATGAGCAGTTCTTC

D gene: -
V gene: TRBV7-3
clone size: -
J gene: TRBJ1-5
CDR3 length: 13
CDR3 protein: CASSSGRGQPQHF
CDR3 DNA: TGTGCCAGCAGCTCTGGGAGAGGCCAGCCCCAGCATTTT

D gene: -
V gene: TRBV7-9
clone size: -
J gene: TRBJ1-1
CDR3 length: 13
CDR3 protein: CASSFLMNTEAFF
CDR3 DNA: TGTGCCAGCAGCTTCCTAATGAACACTGAAGCTTTCTTT

D gene: -
V gene: TRBV5-4
clone size: -
J gene: TRBJ1-2
CDR3 length: 14
CDR3 protein: CASSLGQESWGYTF
CDR3 DNA: TGTGCCAGCAGCTTGGGGCAGGAAAGTTGGGGCTACACCTTC

D gene: -
V gene: TRBV9
clone size: -
J gene: TRBJ1-1
CDR3 length: 14
CDR3 protein: CASSGQGLNTEAFF
CDR3 DNA: TGTGCCAGCAGCGGCCAGGGCTTGAACACTGAAGCTTTCTTT

D gene: -
V gene: TRBV7-6
clone size: once
J gene: TRBJ1-2
CDR3 length: 14
CDR3 protein: CASSLQDEGYGYTF
CDR3 DNA: TGTGCCAGCAGCTTACAGGATGAGGGCTATGGCTACACCTTC

D gene: TRBD2
V gene: TRBV5-1
clone size: -
J gene: TRBJ2-1
CDR3 length: 15
CDR3 protein: CASSFPRDYYNEQFF
CDR3 DNA: TGCGCCAGCAGCTTCCCCCGGGACTATTACAATGAGCAGTTCTTC

D gene: -
V gene: TRBV29-1
clone size: -
J gene: TRBJ1-2
CDR3 length: 14
CDR3 protein: CSVEVMAGDYGYTF
CDR3 DNA: TGCAGCGTTGAAGTGATGGCAGGGGACTATGGCTACACCTTC

D gene: TRBD2
V gene: TRBV7-2
clone size: -
J gene: TRBJ2-7
CDR3 length: 15
CDR3 protein: CASSSRTSASYEQYF
CDR3 DNA: TGTGCCAGCAGCTCCCGGACTAGCGCCTCCTACGAGCAGTACTTC

D gene: -
V gene: TRBV5-1
clone size: -
J gene: TRBJ1-1
CDR3 length: 13
CDR3 protein: CASSNGQYGEAFF
CDR3 DNA: TGCGCCAGCAGCAATGGACAGTATGGTGAAGCTTTCTTT

D gene: -
V gene: TRBV11-2
clone size: -
J gene: TRBJ1-4
CDR3 length: 15
CDR3 protein: CASSFGRQSGEKLFF
CDR3 DNA: TGTGCCAGCAGCTTTGGACGACAAAGCGGTGAAAAACTGTTTTTT

D gene: -
V gene: TRBV4-1
clone size: -
J gene: TRBJ2-1
CDR3 length: 14
CDR3 protein: CASSQDGNFNEQFF
CDR3 DNA: TGCGCCAGCAGCCAAGATGGTAACTTCAATGAGCAGTTCTTC

D gene: -
V gene: TRBV9
clone size: -
J gene: TRBJ2-7
CDR3 length: 13
CDR3 protein: CASSVVGLGEQYF
CDR3 DNA: TGTGCCAGCAGCGTAGTGGGACTTGGGGAGCAGTACTTC

D gene: TRBD1
V gene: TRBV18
clone size: -
J gene: TRBJ2-7
CDR3 length: 14
CDR3 protein: CASSTGTEAYEQYF
CDR3 DNA: TGTGCCAGCTCAACAGGGACAGAGGCGTACGAGCAGTACTTC

D gene: TRBD2
V gene: TRBV7-6
clone size: -
J gene: TRBJ2-7
CDR3 length: 16
CDR3 protein: CASSLEASGGSKEQYF
CDR3 DNA: TGTGCCAGCAGCTTAGAGGCTAGCGGGGGCTCTAAGGAGCAGTACTTC

D gene: TRBD1
V gene: TRBV6-1
clone size: -
J gene: TRBJ1-1
CDR3 length: 15
CDR3 protein: CASSSQTGRNTEAFF
CDR3 DNA: TGTGCCAGCAGTAGCCAGACAGGGAGGAACACTGAAGCTTTCTTT

D gene: -
V gene: TRBV5-1
clone size: -
J gene: TRBJ1-4
CDR3 length: 15
CDR3 protein: CASSLIGTTNEKLFF
CDR3 DNA: TGCGCCAGCAGCTTGATCGGTACAACTAATGAAAAACTGTTTTTT